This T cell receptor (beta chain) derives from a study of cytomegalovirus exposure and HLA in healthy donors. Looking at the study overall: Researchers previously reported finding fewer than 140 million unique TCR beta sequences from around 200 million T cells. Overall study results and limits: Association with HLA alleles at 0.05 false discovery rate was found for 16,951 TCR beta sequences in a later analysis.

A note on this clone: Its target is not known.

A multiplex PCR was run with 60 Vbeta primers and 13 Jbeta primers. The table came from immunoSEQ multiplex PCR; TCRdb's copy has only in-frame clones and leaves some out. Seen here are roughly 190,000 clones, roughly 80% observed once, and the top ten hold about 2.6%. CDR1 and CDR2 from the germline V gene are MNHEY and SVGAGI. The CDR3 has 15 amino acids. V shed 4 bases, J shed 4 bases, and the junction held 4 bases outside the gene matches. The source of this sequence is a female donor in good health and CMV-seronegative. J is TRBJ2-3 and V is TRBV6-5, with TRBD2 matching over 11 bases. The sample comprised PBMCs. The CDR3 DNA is TGTGCCAGCAGTTTAACTAGCGGGGGTGCAGATACGCAGTATTTT. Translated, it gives CASSLTSGGADTQYF.